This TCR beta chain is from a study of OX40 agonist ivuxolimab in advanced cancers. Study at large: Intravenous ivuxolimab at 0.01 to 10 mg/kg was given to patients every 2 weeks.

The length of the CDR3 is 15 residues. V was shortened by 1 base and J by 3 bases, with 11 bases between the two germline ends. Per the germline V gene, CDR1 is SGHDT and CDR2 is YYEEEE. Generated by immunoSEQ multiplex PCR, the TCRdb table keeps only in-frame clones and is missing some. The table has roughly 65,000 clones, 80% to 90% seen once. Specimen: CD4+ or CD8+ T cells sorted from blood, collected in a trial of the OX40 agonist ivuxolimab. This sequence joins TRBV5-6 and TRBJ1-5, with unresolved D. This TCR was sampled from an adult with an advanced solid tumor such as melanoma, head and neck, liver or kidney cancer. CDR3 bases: TGTGCCAGCAGCTTGTCGGGGATAGACAATCAGCCCCAGCATTTT. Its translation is CASSLSGIDNQPQHF.